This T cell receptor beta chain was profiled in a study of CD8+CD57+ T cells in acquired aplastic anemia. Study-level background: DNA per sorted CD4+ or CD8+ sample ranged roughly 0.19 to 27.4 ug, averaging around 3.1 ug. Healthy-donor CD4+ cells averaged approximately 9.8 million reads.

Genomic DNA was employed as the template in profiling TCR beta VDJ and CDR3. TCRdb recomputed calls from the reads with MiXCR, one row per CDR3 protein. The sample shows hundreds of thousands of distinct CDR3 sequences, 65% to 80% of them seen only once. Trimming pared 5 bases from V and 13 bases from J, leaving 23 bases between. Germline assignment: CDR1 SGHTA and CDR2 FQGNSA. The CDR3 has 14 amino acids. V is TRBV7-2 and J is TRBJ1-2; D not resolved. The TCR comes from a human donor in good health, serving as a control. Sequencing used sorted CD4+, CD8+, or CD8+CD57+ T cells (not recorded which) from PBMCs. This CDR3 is CASSLSTEVDGPTF. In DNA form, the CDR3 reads TGTGCCAGCAGCCTGTCGACCGAGGTCGATGGCCCCACCTTC.